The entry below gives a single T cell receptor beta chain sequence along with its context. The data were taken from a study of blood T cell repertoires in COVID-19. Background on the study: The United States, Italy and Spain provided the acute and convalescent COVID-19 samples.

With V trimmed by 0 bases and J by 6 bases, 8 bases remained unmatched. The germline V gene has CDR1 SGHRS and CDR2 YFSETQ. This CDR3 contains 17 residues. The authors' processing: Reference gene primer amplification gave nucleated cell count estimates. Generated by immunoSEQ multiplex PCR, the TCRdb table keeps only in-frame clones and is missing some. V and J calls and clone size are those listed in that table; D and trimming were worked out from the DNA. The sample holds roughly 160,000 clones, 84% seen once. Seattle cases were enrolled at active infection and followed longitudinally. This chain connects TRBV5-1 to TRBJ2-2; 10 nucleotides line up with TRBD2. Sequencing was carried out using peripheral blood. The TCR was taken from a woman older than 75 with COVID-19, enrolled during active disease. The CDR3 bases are TGCGCCAGCAGCTTGGCCTATGGTAGCGGGAGGTCCGGGGAGCTGTTTTTT. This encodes CASSLAYGSGRSGELFF.